The clone carrying this TCR beta chain has more than one count but fewer than ten. Its matching antigen is unknown. The CDR3 length is 14 residues. The germline V gene encodes CDR1 MGHRA and CDR2 YSYEKL. Trimming cost V 3 bases and J 6 bases, with 15 bases left between them. Amplifying from RNA transcripts, the study obtained TCR beta CDR3 regions. The authors performed first-round RT-PCR with HTBI primers and then a second-round multiplex PCR. TCRdb processed the multiplex PCR reads anew with MiXCR; each CDR3 protein has one entry. This sample carries about 640,000 distinct CDR3 sequences, approximately 39% of them seen once, and the ten largest clones take more than 2.5%. The data are from a study of Graves' ophthalmopathy and Graves' hyperthyroidism. Study-wide results and caveats: Blood shared most expanded thyroid clonotypes above 0.001 frequency. Ophthalmopathy versus stable hyperthyroidism: 13-signature model gave less than 90% sensitivity, 75% to 83% specificity.

In donors with ophthalmopathy, activity was moderate-to-severe, with CAS ≥3, NOSPECS ≥4 and duration under 3 months. The sequence was collected from an adult man with Graves' ophthalmopathy. The sequenced sample consisted of peripheral blood. The rearrangement uses TRBV4-1 and TRBJ2-7, with D perhaps TRBD1 or TRBD2 (6 bases each). The CDR3 loop reads CASSQKGGPGEQYF. The DNA for the CDR3 is TGCGCCAGCAGCCAGAAAGGGGGGCCGGGCGAGCAGTACTTC.